Listed below are T cell receptor beta chains from one sample, sequenced in a study of sequential checkpoint blockade in melanoma. Clones were read by immunoSEQ multiplex PCR, and TCRdb kept only the in-frame ones, dropping some. The sample consists of tens of thousands of clones, about four fifths of them appearing once. The sequencing used CD8+ T cells sorted from blood (inferred from file names), collected from a patient given nivolumab and ipilimumab in sequence. These receptors were taken from a human donor with melanoma. Both conserved end residues are part of each CDR3. A D gene is named only where the DNA matches it firmly. Some rows have no size entry. The others give once, few or many, or a class for an expanded clone.

- | - | TRBJ1-1 | TRBV4-1 | CASSQVEDTEAFF | TGCGCCAGCAGCCAAGTTGAGGACACTGAAGCTTTCTTT
- | TRBD1 | TRBJ2-7 | TRBV28 | CASSLLGTGEYEQYF | TGTGCCAGCAGTTTATTAGGGACAGGGGAGTACGAGCAGTACTTC
- | TRBD1 | TRBJ2-2 | TRBV27 | CASRRQGAIGELFF | TGTGCCAGCAGACGACAGGGGGCAATCGGGGAGCTGTTTTTT
- | TRBD1 | TRBJ1-6 | TRBV9 | CASSMTGADSPLHF | TGTGCCAGCAGCATGACAGGGGCCGATTCACCCCTCCACTTT
- | TRBD1 | TRBJ2-7 | TRBV7-6 | CASSLADRGDEQYF | TGTGCCAGCAGCTTAGCCGACAGGGGCGACGAGCAGTACTTC
- | TRBD1 | TRBJ2-7 | TRBV4-1 | CASSQDARQGTYEQYF | TGCGCCAGCAGCCAAGATGCCAGACAGGGGACCTACGAGCAGTACTTC
- | - | TRBJ2-3 | TRBV27 | CASAKYPAGSTDTQYF | TGTGCCAGCGCCAAATACCCGGCAGGCAGCACAGATACGCAGTATTTT
- | TRBD2 | TRBJ2-7 | TRBV5-1 | CASSFSGFYEQYF | TGCGCCAGCAGCTTTAGCGGGTTCTACGAGCAGTACTTC
few | - | TRBJ2-7 | TRBV6-5 | CASSPGSLNSPYF | TGTGCCAGCAGTCCCGGGTCGCTGAATTCACCGTACTTC
- | TRBD1 | TRBJ2-7 | TRBV5-1 | CASSSPGQGVHEQYF | TGCGCCAGCAGCTCTCCGGGACAGGGGGTCCACGAGCAGTACTTC
- | - | TRBJ2-1 | TRBV4-1 | CASSPSRGPDEQFF | TGCGCCAGCAGCCCCTCCAGGGGTCCGGATGAGCAGTTCTTC
- | TRBD1 | TRBJ2-2 | TRBV6-1 | CASSDYRGPSNTGELFF | TGTGCCAGCAGTGATTACAGGGGACCCTCGAACACCGGGGAGCTGTTTTTT
- | - | TRBJ2-7 | TRBV27 | CASSLTGNLHEQYF | TGTGCCAGCAGTTTAACGGGGAATCTGCACGAGCAGTACTTC
- | TRBD1 | TRBJ2-7 | TRBV27 | CASSWTGSSYEQYF | TGTGCCAGCAGTTGGACAGGGAGCTCGTACGAGCAGTACTTC
- | - | TRBJ1-2 | TRBV6-5 | CASSYGGDYGYTF | TGTGCCAGCAGTTACGGCGGAGACTATGGCTACACCTTC
- | - | TRBJ2-3 | TRBV5-1 | CASSPRQVSFTDTQYF | TGCGCCAGCAGCCCGCGACAGGTTTCCTTCACAGATACGCAGTATTTT
- | - | TRBJ2-1 | TRBV9 | CASSDNRWAGNRDEQFF | TGTGCCAGCAGTGACAATCGGTGGGCAGGGAATAGGGATGAGCAGTTCTTC
- | - | TRBJ2-2 | TRBV6-1 | CASKLRTGELFF | TGTGCCAGCAAACTAAGGACCGGGGAGCTGTTTTTT
- | TRBD1 | TRBJ2-1 | TRBV7-9 | CASSPGQGHSYNEQFF | TGTGCCAGCAGCCCGGGACAGGGTCACTCCTACAATGAGCAGTTCTTC
- | TRBD2 | TRBJ2-5 | TRBV19 | CATSSGGQETQYF | TGTGCCACCTCTAGCGGGGGTCAAGAGACCCAGTACTTC
- | - | TRBJ2-7 | TRBV11-2 | CASSSWDGGEQYF | TGTGCCAGCAGCTCCTGGGACGGAGGGGAGCAGTACTTC
- | TRBD1 | TRBJ1-6 | TRBV6-6 | CASSYPGQAEPLHF | TGTGCCAGCAGTTATCCGGGACAGGCTGAACCCCTCCACTTT
- | - | TRBJ2-1 | TRBV6-1 | CASSEILAPYNEQFF | TGTGCCAGCAGTGAGATACTAGCCCCCTACAATGAGCAGTTCTTC
- | TRBD2 | TRBJ2-4 | TRBV11-2 | CASSLDPASGTPGNIQYF | TGTGCCAGCAGCTTAGATCCGGCTAGCGGGACCCCAGGGAACATTCAGTACTTC
- | - | TRBJ2-1 | TRBV27 | CASSLSAGLSYNEQFF | TGTGCCAGCAGCTTATCTGCGGGGCTATCCTACAATGAGCAGTTCTTC
- | - | TRBJ2-7 | TRBV2 | CASSGRYRDLIYEQYF | TGTGCCAGCAGTGGGCGTTACAGGGATTTAATCTACGAGCAGTACTTC
few | TRBD1 | TRBJ2-7 | TRBV11-2 | CASSLLAGEGAIEQYF | TGTGCCAGCAGCTTATTGGCCGGAGAGGGGGCGATCGAGCAGTACTTC
- | TRBD2 | TRBJ2-7 | TRBV27 | CASSSLGAGGPHEQYF | TGTGCCAGCAGTTCCCTCGGGGCGGGAGGGCCCCACGAGCAGTACTTC
once | - | TRBJ1-1 | TRBV6-5 | CASSYGGTEAFF | TGTGCCAGCAGTTACGGGGGGACTGAAGCTTTCTTT
- | - | TRBJ2-3 | TRBV27 | CASSPRAHTQYF | TGTGCCAGCAGTCCACGCGCCCATACGCAGTATTTT
once | TRBD1 | TRBJ2-7 | TRBV5-4 | CASSPGQGFIDEQYF | TGTGCCAGCAGCCCGGGACAGGGGTTCATCGACGAGCAGTACTTC
once | TRBD2 | TRBJ2-1 | TRBV4-1 | CASSQLDVSSGPYNEQFF | TGCGCCAGCAGCCAGCTAGATGTATCTAGCGGCCCCTACAATGAGCAGTTCTTC
- | - | TRBJ2-3 | TRBV10-2 | CASREPSTDTQYF | TGCGCCAGCAGAGAGCCTAGCACAGATACGCAGTATTTT
- | - | TRBJ1-3 | TRBV11-2 | CASSLRGRKGVENTIYF | TGTGCCAGCAGCTTAAGGGGCAGGAAGGGCGTTGAAAACACCATATATTTT
- | - | TRBJ2-1 | TRBV19 | CASSIQGSSYNEQFF | TGTGCCAGTAGTATTCAGGGGAGCTCCTACAATGAGCAGTTCTTC
- | - | TRBJ1-1 | TRBV15 | CATSRAWQTEAFF | TGTGCCACCAGCAGAGCCTGGCAGACTGAAGCTTTCTTT
- | - | TRBJ2-3 | TRBV29-1 | CSVRGTSTDTQYF | TGCAGCGTCAGGGGCACTAGCACAGATACGCAGTATTTT
- | TRBD1 | TRBJ1-4 | TRBV15 | CATSRGEIGTGVEKLFF | TGTGCCACCAGCAGAGGGGAGATCGGGACAGGGGTTGAAAAACTGTTTTTT
once | - | TRBJ1-4 | TRBV7-9 | CASSLAVGRVNEKLFF | TGTGCCAGCAGCTTAGCGGTCGGGAGGGTGAATGAAAAACTGTTTTTT
- | - | TRBJ1-1 | TRBV20-1 | CSASRHTEAFF | TGCAGTGCTTCTAGGCACACTGAAGCTTTCTTT
- | - | TRBJ2-7 | TRBV5-1 | CASSSYAASYEQYF | TGCGCCAGCAGCTCCTACGCGGCCTCCTACGAGCAGTACTTC
- | TRBD1 | TRBJ2-7 | TRBV29-1 | CSVYGTAYEQYF | TGCAGCGTGTATGGGACAGCCTACGAGCAGTACTTC
- | TRBD1 | TRBJ2-5 | TRBV28 | CASSFGTGLETQYF | TGTGCCAGCAGTTTCGGGACAGGGTTAGAGACCCAGTACTTC